The 26 T cell receptor beta chains in this list originate from one sample, sequenced in a study of T cells in women clearing cervical HPV infection (dated by TCRdb to 2016 to 2018). Receptors were amplified or captured by the immunoSEQ multiplex PCR assay. Entries here come from immuneACCESS through TCRdb and include only in-frame sequences with V and J called. Some clones fail to appear in such tables; in the studies checked, an unresolved V gene covers under half of the shortfall, and the cause of the remainder is unknown. The sample's table lists a count of about 20,000 clones. Together, the top ten hold roughly 3.3% of the sample. Sequenced sample: blood buffy coat. The receptors here all came from a woman between 18 and 70 years old with a cervical HPV16 infection that either progressed to CIN3+ or cleared (not recorded which).

As regards this clone: The read stops 3 residues short of the end of the CDR3; the missing end is completed from the germline J gene. The V call is TRBV30, the J call TRBJ1-2; D is perhaps TRBD1 (5 bases). The CDR3 is made up of 11 amino acids. In germline, CDR1 is GTSNPN, CDR2 SVGIG (reference sequence). With 5 bases removed from V and 7 bases from J, the gap between germline ends came to 11 bases. CDR3 sequence reads: CAWSWGGGYTF. The sequenced CDR3 bases are TGTGCCTGGTCTTGGGGGGGTGGC.

CDR3 in amino acids: CSARSGTDYTDTQYF. Incomplete CDR3 DNA: TGCAGTGCTAGGTCCGGGACAGACTACACAGATACG. This chain connects TRBV20-1 to TRBJ2-3, with 7 bases lining up with TRBD1. The CDR3 goes on 3 residues after the read ends, and that part is filled in from the germline J gene. The CDR3 runs to 15 residues. Germline CDR1 is DFQATT and CDR2 is SNEGSKA (reference sequence). V was pared by 3 bases and J by 2 bases, with 8 bases of the junction left unmatched.

As regards this clone: The CDR3 end is not reached by the read, which stops 3 residues before it; the germline J gene fills it in. The J gene is TRBJ1-2, the V gene TRBV20-1; TRBD1 matches 7 bases. This CDR3 has 13 amino acids. The V and J ends lost 0 bases and 6 bases, in that order; junction bases with no gene match: 4. In germline, CDR1 is DFQATT, CDR2 SNEGSKA (reference sequence). The CDR3 DNA, read in part, is TGCAGTGCTAGAGACCCAGGGACAGATGGC. Translation: CSARDPGTDG. The CDR3 as a whole reads CSARDPGTDGYTF.

Details on this clone: The CDR3 end lies 3 residues beyond the end of the read and is filled in from the germline J gene. The chain uses TRBV6-1 and TRBJ2-2; D unresolved. The CDR3 covers 13 residues. The germline gives CDR1 MNHNS, CDR2 SASEGT. V shed 4 bases and J shed 7 bases, with 10 bases lying between them. Partial CDR3 DNA: TGTGCCAGCAGTGCCCACATGAACGGGGAG. Translating it yields CASSAHMNGE. The CDR3 in its entirety is CASSAHMNGELFF.

As regards this clone: The DNA ends 3 residues before the CDR3 does, and the rest of the CDR3 is filled in from the germline J gene. This chain joins TRBV7-3 and TRBJ2-2; 8 nucleotides match TRBD1. The germline V gene encodes CDR1 SGHTA and CDR2 FQGTGA. This CDR3 has 17 residues. J lost 2 bases, V lost 4 bases, and 9 bases had no gene match. Partial CDR3 DNA: TGTGCCAGCAGCTCCTCTCCGGGACAGGTTAACACCGGGGAG. Protein product: CASSSSPGQVNTGE. The whole CDR3 is CASSSSPGQVNTGELFF.

Remarks on this clone: The read finishes 3 residues shy of the CDR3 end, and the germline J gene is used to complete it. This chain uses TRBV10-3 with TRBJ2-1; D may be TRBD2 (6 bases). Trimming pared 0 bases from V and 6 bases from J, leaving 12 bases between. The CDR3 is 15 residues long. Germline CDR1 ENHRY, CDR2 SYGVKD. The CDR3 loop is CAISESSGSFNEQFF. CDR3 DNA (partial): TGTGCCATCAGTGAGTCAAGCGGGTCTTTCAATGAG.

Details on this clone: With the read ending 3 residues before the CDR3 end, the germline J gene is used to fill in that end. The chain recombines TRBV6-1 with TRBJ1-1; 12 bases align to TRBD1. J was trimmed by 1 base and V by 5 bases; bases with no gene match: 8. This CDR3 is built from 17 residues. Germline CDR1 reads MNHNS; CDR2 reads SASEGT. CDR3 bases read: TGTGCCAGCAGTCAAGGGACAGGGGGCTATGAGAACACTGAA. Translating gives CASSQGTGGYENTE. The whole CDR3 sequence reads CASSQGTGGYENTEAFF.

As to this clone: Sequencing ends 3 residues short of the CDR3 end; the germline J gene provides the rest. This chain links TRBV19 with TRBJ2-1; D possibly corresponds to TRBD1 (6 bases). The CDR3 has 15 amino acids. CDR1 is LNHDA and CDR2 is SQIVND in the germline V gene (reference sequence). With 5 bases removed from V and 2 bases from J, the gap between germline ends came to 13 bases. The sequenced CDR3 bases are TGTGCCAGTAGTCCAGGACAGTACACCTACAATGAG. Its protein is CASSPGQYTYNE. The entire CDR3 protein is CASSPGQYTYNEQFF.

As to this clone: The missing CDR3 end, 3 residues past where the read stops, is filled in from the germline J gene. V is TRBV5-4 and J is TRBJ1-2; D is perhaps TRBD1 (6 bases). Germline V gives CDR1 SGHNT, CDR2 YYREEE (reference sequence). The CDR3 runs 13 residues. The V and J ends lost 3 bases and 6 bases respectively, with 12 bases between them. The sequenced part of the CDR3 DNA is TGTGCCAGCAGCTCACCAGGGGTCGATGGC. It translates to CASSSPGVDG. The complete CDR3 sequence is CASSSPGVDGYTF.

Turning to this clone: The DNA ends 3 residues before the CDR3 does, and the rest of the CDR3 is filled in from the germline J gene. The genes are TRBV30 and TRBJ1-3; TRBD1 aligns across 12 bases. Germline V gene sequence: CDR1 GTSNPN, CDR2 SVGIG (reference sequence). There are 15 residues in the CDR3. Trimming at V came to 3 bases and at J to 4 bases, leaving 4 bases not matched to a gene. CDR3 amino acids: CAWRRDRGQGNTIYF. The sequenced part of the CDR3 DNA is TGTGCCTGGAGACGGGACAGGGGGCAGGGAAACACC.

Notes on this clone: The read terminates 3 residues before the CDR3 end, so the remaining end is supplied by the germline J gene. The chain joins TRBV30 to TRBJ1-1; weak D call: TRBD1 (6 bases). Germline V gene data show CDR1 as GTSNPN and CDR2 as SVGIG (reference sequence). The CDR3 consists of 14 residues. Trimming cost V 5 bases and J 1 base, with 14 bases left between them. This CDR3 reads CAWDPGTPNTEAFF. The CDR3 bases that were read are TGTGCCTGGGATCCCGGGACACCGAACACTGAA.

As for this clone: The sequence runs out 3 residues before the end of the CDR3; the remainder is reconstructed from the germline J gene. This chain connects TRBV2 to TRBJ2-1; 7 bases are a match to TRBD1. The CDR3 spans 14 residues. The germline V gene encodes CDR1 SNHLY and CDR2 FYNNEI. V lost 5 bases, J lost 6 bases, and 7 bases stayed unmatched. CDR3: CASSTGQTSNEQFF. CDR3 DNA, as far as it was read: TGTGCCAGCAGTACGGGACAGACTTCCAATGAG.

To note about this clone: The read ends 3 residues early relative to the CDR3; the germline J gene fills the gap. The genes are TRBV29-1 and TRBJ2-7; D possibly corresponds to TRBD2 (7 bases). Trimming removed 7 bases from V and 5 bases from J, with 12 bases in between. The CDR3 extends over 11 amino acids. Germline CDR1 is SQVTM and CDR2 is ANQGSEA. Here the CDR3 reads CSGGGGNEQYF. CDR3 DNA, as far as it was read: TGCAGCGGAGGGGGGGGTAACGAG.

For this clone: The read ends 3 residues early relative to the CDR3; the germline J gene fills the gap. The chain employs TRBV11-2 and TRBJ1-1, with D possibly matching TRBD1 (5 bases). The CDR3 has 14 residues. V was pared by 2 bases and J by 5 bases, with 12 bases between. Germline lookup yields CDR1 SGHAT and CDR2 FQNNGV. CDR3 DNA (partial): TGTGCCAGCAGCTTACGGAGCCAGGGAACTGAA. Translation: CASSLRSQGTE. In full, the CDR3 reads CASSLRSQGTEAFF. Together with reference TRBV11-2 and TRBJ1-1, the CDR3 gives the full variable domain: EAGVAQSPRYKIIEKRQSVAFWCNPISGHATLYWYQQILGQGPKLLIQFQNNGVVDDSQLPKDRFSAERLKGVDSTLKIQPAKLEDSAVYLCASSLRSQGTEAFFGQGTRLTVV.

Details on this clone: Coverage ceases 3 residues before the CDR3 finishes, and the germline J gene fills in the end. The chain uses TRBV5-1 and TRBJ2-7; D is undetermined. The germline gives CDR1 SGHRS, CDR2 YFSETQ. The V gene lost 4 bases and the J gene lost 2 bases, with 10 bases spanning the gap. The CDR3 runs to 13 residues. The covered CDR3 bases are TGCGCCAGCAGCCTACAGAGCCCCTACGAG. Protein product: CASSLQSPYE. The CDR3 in full is CASSLQSPYEQYF.

Concerning this clone: The CDR3 end lies 3 residues beyond the end of the read and is filled in from the germline J gene. This sequence joins TRBV29-1 and TRBJ1-1, with a weak D call TRBD1 (5 bases). Trimming took 6 bases from V and 3 from J, leaving 5 bases between them. The CDR3 consists of 10 residues. The germline CDR1 and CDR2 sequences are SQVTM and ANQGSEA. This CDR3 is CSVGDTEAFF. The part of the CDR3 DNA that was read is TGCAGCGTAGGGGACACTGAA.

With regard to this clone: The read comes to an end 3 residues before the CDR3 does, leaving the germline J gene to fill in the end. The rearrangement uses TRBV5-1 and TRBJ2-2, with D tentatively TRBD1 (5 bases). The CDR3 runs 15 residues. Deletions cut 0 bases from V and 7 bases from J, with 13 bases between. The germline V gene encodes CDR1 SGHRS and CDR2 YFSETQ. CDR3 amino acids: CASSLGSRGIGELFF. The part of the CDR3 DNA that was read is TGCGCCAGCAGCTTGGGGTCTAGGGGAATCGGGGAG. The variable domain in full, with the rest retrieved from reference TRBV5-1 and TRBJ2-2, is KAGVTQTPRYLIKTRGQQVTLSCSPISGHRSVSWYQQTPGQGLQFLFEYFSETQRNKGNFPGRFSGRQFSNSRSEMNVSTLELGDSALYLCASSLGSRGIGELFFGEGSRLTVL.

This clone shows up as medium-sized by frequency. From the germline J gene comes the end of the CDR3, since the read stops 3 residues before it. V gene TRBV11-2 combines with J gene TRBJ2-4; 7 bases fit TRBD2. With 1 base clipped from V and 7 bases from J, the junction kept 7 bases outside the gene matches. This CDR3 has 15 amino acids. Germline V gene sequence: CDR1 SGHAT, CDR2 FQNNGV. The CDR3 loop reads CASSLGTGGLNIQYF. Partial CDR3 DNA: TGTGCCAGCAGCTTAGGGACGGGGGGATTGAACATT.

Details on this clone: Read sequence stops 3 residues before the CDR3 end, and the germline J gene provides the missing end. The chain carries TRBV7-6 and TRBJ1-1; no reliable D call. The CDR3 sequence is 14 residues long. Between the trimmed V and J ends, which lost 2 bases and 1 base, there was a span of 8 bases. The germline V gene has CDR1 SGHVS and CDR2 FNYEAQ. Incomplete CDR3 DNA: TGTGCCAGCAGCTTATGGGCGCAGAACACTGAA. Residues: CASSLWAQNTE. The entire CDR3 is CASSLWAQNTEAFF. Combining the CDR3 with reference TRBV7-6 and TRBJ1-1 gives the whole variable domain GAGVSQSPRYKVTKRGQDVALRCDPISGHVSLYWYRQALGQGPEFLTYFNYEAQQDKSGLPNDRFSAERPEGSISTLTIQRTEQRDSAMYRCASSLWAQNTEAFFGQGTRLTVV.

As regards this clone: The missing CDR3 end, 3 residues past where the read stops, is filled in from the germline J gene. V usage is TRBV2 and J usage is TRBJ2-1, with 9 bases that match TRBD2. The CDR3 spans 17 residues. CDR1 and CDR2 (germline): SNHLY, FYNNEI. V lost 3 bases and J lost 6; bases outside the gene matches: 12. The CDR3 bases that were read are TGTGCCAGCAGTGATAATGATTTAGCGGGAGTTTTCAATGAG. It codes for CASSDNDLAGVFNE. The full-length CDR3 reads as CASSDNDLAGVFNEQFF.

Of note for this clone: The CDR3 is cut off 3 residues early in the read; its end comes from the germline J gene. The chain combines TRBV11-2 with TRBJ1-1, with 10 positions matching TRBD1. The J segment lost 5 bases and the V segment lost 5 bases, leaving 8 bases of the junction unmatched. Germline-derived CDR1 and CDR2 are SGHAT and FQNNGV. The CDR3 spans 15 residues. The covered CDR3 bases are TGTGCCAGCAGCATTGACAGGGGGCTGGGGACTGAA. Its protein product is CASSIDRGLGTE. The whole CDR3 reads CASSIDRGLGTEAFF.

For this clone: The read ends 3 residues early relative to the CDR3; the germline J gene fills the gap. This rearrangement joins TRBV5-1 to TRBJ1-3; D may be TRBD1 (6 bases). Trimming shortened V by 1 base and J by 2 bases, and 16 bases separated the two germline ends. Germline V CDR1 and CDR2: SGHRS, YFSETQ. The CDR3 has 17 amino acids. CDR3 amino acids: CASSLTVSGAAGNTIYF. The sequenced part of the CDR3 DNA is TGCGCCAGCAGCTTGACGGTGTCAGGGGCAGCTGGAAACACC.

The sequenced CDR3 bases are TGTGCCAGCAGCTTCGACCTAGACAGGGAG. Translation: CASSFDLDRE. The entire CDR3 is CASSFDLDREAFF. This chain joins TRBV7-8 and TRBJ1-1; 7 bases line up with TRBD1. The CDR3 end is not reached by the read, which stops 3 residues before it; the germline J gene fills it in. CDR1 SGHVS and CDR2 FQNEAQ come from the germline V gene. The CDR3 loop spans 13 amino acids.

As to this clone: The read ends 3 residues early relative to the CDR3; the germline J gene fills the gap. V is TRBV5-1 and J is TRBJ1-4; the match to TRBD1 covers 9 bases. The CDR3 length is 15 residues. Germline V lookup: CDR1 SGHRS, CDR2 YFSETQ. V dropped 0 bases and J dropped 9; count of bases not matched to a gene: 6. The CDR3 region is CASSLEGTGIKKLFF. The sequenced CDR3 bases are TGCGCCAGCAGCTTGGAGGGGACAGGGATTAAAAAA.

Points on this clone: The read comes to an end 3 residues before the CDR3 does, leaving the germline J gene to fill in the end. The chain links TRBV30 to TRBJ1-6; unclear D gene. The CDR3 has 12 amino acids. Per the germline V gene, CDR1 is GTSNPN and CDR2 is SVGIG (reference sequence). V gave up 4 bases and J gave up 5 bases, with 6 bases separating them. The sequenced CDR3 bases are TGTGCCTGGACAACTAATAATTCACCC. Translated, it gives CAWTTNNSP. The complete CDR3 reads CAWTTNNSPLHF. The full variable domain, in which reference TRBV30 and TRBJ1-6 provide the parts outside the CDR3, is SQTIHQWPATLVQPVGSPLSLECTVEGTSNPNLYWYRQAAGRGLQLLFYSVGIGQISSEVPQNLSASRPQDRQFILSSKKLLLSDSGFYLCAWTTNNSPLHFGNGTRLTVT.

On this clone itself: The read gets to within 3 residues of the CDR3 end, and the germline J gene fills in the rest. The chain has TRBV5-1 and TRBJ2-1; the D is unclear. Trimming removed 1 base from V and 5 bases from J, with 16 bases in between. CDR1 is SGHRS and CDR2 is YFSETQ in the germline V gene. The CDR3 is 16 amino acids. Incomplete CDR3 DNA: TGCGCCAGCAGCTTGCTCTTACGGCCTGCGGACAATGAG. Amino acids: CASSLLLRPADNE. The whole CDR3 protein reads CASSLLLRPADNEQFF.